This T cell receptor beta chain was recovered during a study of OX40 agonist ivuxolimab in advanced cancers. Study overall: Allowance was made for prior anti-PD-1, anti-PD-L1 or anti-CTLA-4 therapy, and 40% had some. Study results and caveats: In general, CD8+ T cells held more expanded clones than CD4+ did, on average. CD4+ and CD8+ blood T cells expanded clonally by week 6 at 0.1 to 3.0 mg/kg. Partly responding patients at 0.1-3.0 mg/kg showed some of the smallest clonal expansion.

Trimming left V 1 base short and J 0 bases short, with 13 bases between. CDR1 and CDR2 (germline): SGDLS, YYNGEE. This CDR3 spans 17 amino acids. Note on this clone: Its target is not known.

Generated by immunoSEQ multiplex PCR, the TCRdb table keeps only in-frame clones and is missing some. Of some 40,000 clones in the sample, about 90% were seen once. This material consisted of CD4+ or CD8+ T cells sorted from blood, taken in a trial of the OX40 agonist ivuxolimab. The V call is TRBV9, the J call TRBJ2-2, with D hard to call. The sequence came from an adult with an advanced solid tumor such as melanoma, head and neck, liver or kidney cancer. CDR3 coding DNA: TGTGCCAGCAGCGTAAGTCGAGAACTACCGAACACCGGGGAGCTGTTTTTT. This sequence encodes CASSVSRELPNTGELFF.